The present entry profiles one T cell receptor beta chain with its context. The specificity of this receptor is unknown. The sample holds no much larger clone one base away, and base qualities are not on file. This entry comes from a study of blood T cell repertoires in COVID-19 (dated by TCRdb to about 2020). About the study as a whole: Samples from collaborators originated in the United States, Italy and Spain and spanned both the acute and convalescent phases of COVID-19. HLA class I and class II types, where available, came from metadata supplied by the sample provider rather than from assay-based typing. The samples were drawn from the first 160 participants of the ongoing ImmuneRACE study and from under 1,500 subjects provided by 6 global collaborators. The prospective study material was composed of cDNA or gDNA derived from T cells, B-cell-depleted T cells, or PBMCs. Deeply sampled blood TCRbeta repertoires from subjects exposed to, actively infected with, or recovered from COVID-19 were included in the dataset. The repertoires were made available in a free public database intended to serve as a resource for research on the immune response to SARS-CoV-2. Nearly every sample came with metadata listing a de-identified subject ID, COVID-19 status, age in years and sex.

Paper-wide results and their limitations: How much clinical and demographic metadata was included differed by source and by participant, and the metadata was provided uncurated.

CDR3 length: 15 amino acids, cysteine to phenylalanine. Only the CDR3 part of the read is kept: 45 bases, read in frame from the first base. CDR1 and CDR2 (LNHDA, SQIVND) derive from the germline V gene (reference sequence). Deletion took 0 bases off V and 4 bases off J, with a span of 12 bases between the germline ends. Enrolling through a virtual design, the prospective study's participants ranged in age from roughly 18 to 89 years and lived across more than 20 United States geographic areas. Cohort assignment in the prospective study relied on participant-reported clinical history from a screening survey and a study questionnaire. For ImmuneRACE Cohort 3, a participant was defined as recovered based on two consecutive negative NP/OP PCR tests, clearance by a healthcare professional, or resolution of symptoms. In the prospective study, whole blood, serum and a nasopharyngeal or oropharyngeal swab were collected from each participant by mobile phlebotomists. Prospective study participants could optionally give additional blood draws and questionnaires over a roughly two-month period. Blood samples from the prospective study were shipped frozen or at room temperature prior to DNA extraction.

The immunoSEQ Assay, a bias-controlled multiplex PCR, was used to amplify TCRbeta CDR3 regions from genomic DNA. Per the original workflow: Nucleated cell counts per sample were estimated from amplification of reference gene primers within the assay. To quantify the absolute abundance of each unique TCRbeta CDR3 rearrangement, sequence reads were collapsed and filtered. For each sample, productive Simpson clonality was calculated as the square root of Simpson's diversity index over productive rearrangements. TCRdb provides this immuneACCESS table in a form limited to in-frame rearrangements. Some clones are lacking; in checked studies, under half of them reflect an unresolved V gene, and why the rest are absent is not known. V, J and clone size are those of that table, while D and trimming were read from the DNA. The sample has about 280,000 clones on record, approximately 88% of them singletons. The ten largest make up 1% of the sample.

The sequenced material came from PBMCs or T cells enriched from blood (not recorded which). The rearranged chain carries TRBV19 and TRBJ1-2; a confident D gene designation cannot be given. The clonotype was recovered from a woman aged 30 to 39 who had recovered from COVID-19. The nucleotide sequence is given as TGTGCCAGTAGTATAGAAGAGGGCCCCAGCTATGGCTACACCTTC. Its translation is CASSIEEGPSYGYTF.